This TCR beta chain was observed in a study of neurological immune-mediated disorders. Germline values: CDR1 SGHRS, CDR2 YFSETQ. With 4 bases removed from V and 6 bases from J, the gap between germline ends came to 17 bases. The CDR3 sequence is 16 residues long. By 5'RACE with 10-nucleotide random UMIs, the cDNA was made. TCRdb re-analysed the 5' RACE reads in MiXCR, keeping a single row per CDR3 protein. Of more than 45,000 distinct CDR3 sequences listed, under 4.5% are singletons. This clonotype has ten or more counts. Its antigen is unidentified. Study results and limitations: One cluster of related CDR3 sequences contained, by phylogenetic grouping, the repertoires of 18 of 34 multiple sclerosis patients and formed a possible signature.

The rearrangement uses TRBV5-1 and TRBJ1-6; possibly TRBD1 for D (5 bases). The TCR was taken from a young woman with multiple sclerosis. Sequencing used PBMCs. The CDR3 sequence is CASSGPSDRVNSPLHF. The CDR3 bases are TGCGCCAGCAGCGGGCCCTCCGACAGAGTTAATTCACCCCTCCACTTT.